Included here is one TCR beta chain sequence, with context. The CDR3 runs to 15 residues. V was trimmed by 2 bases and J by 3 bases, leaving 13 bases between them. Germline loops: CDR1 MNHNS, CDR2 SASEGT. The data are from a study of blood T cell repertoires in COVID-19. Study background: Whether acute or convalescent, the COVID-19 samples came from the United States, Italy and Spain. Sample material is recorded as cDNA or gDNA derived from T cells, B-cell-depleted T cells, or PBMCs.

Produced via immunoSEQ multiplex PCR; TCRdb's table is partial and in-frame only. This sample has a few hundred thousand clones, with 70% to 90% found just once. Resolution of symptoms, clearance, or two negative PCRs was present in recovered Cohort 3 donors. The J gene is TRBJ1-1, the V gene TRBV6-1, with D possibly matching TRBD1 (5 bases). The TCR originated in a man aged 30 to 39 who had recovered from COVID-19. Sequencing was carried out using PBMCs or T cells enriched from blood (not recorded which). The CDR3 DNA reads TGTGCCAGCAGTGAATTAGGGGTAAGCGACACTGAAGCTTTCTTT. Translated: CASSELGVSDTEAFF.